This record concerns one T cell receptor beta chain sequence. These data originate in a study of control samples from healthy donors and cancer patients. The method was immunoSEQ multiplex PCR; TCRdb's version includes in-frame clones alone and lacks a portion of them. Here the sample spans 200,000 to 250,000 clones, about 94% being singletons. The CDR3 is 16 residues long. With 4 bases clipped from V and 5 bases from J, the junction kept 10 bases outside the gene matches. The germline V gene encodes CDR1 SGHTA and CDR2 FQGNSA. The rearrangement joins TRBV7-2 to TRBJ2-3; 9 bases align to TRBD1. Specimen: blood. This TCR derives from a man between 45 and 60 years old in good health. CDR3 in DNA: TGTGCCAGCAGCTGGGGACCGGGACAGGGCATAGATACGCAGTATTTT. Protein sequence: CASSWGPGQGIDTQYF.